The 13 T cell receptor beta chains given below trace back to one sample, sequenced in a study of CD8 T cells in ankylosing spondylitis. General study findings and limits: Seemingly distinctive of ankylosing spondylitis blood was a TCR beta motif formed by eight highly homologous variants.

Via MiXCR, TCRdb re-called the 5' RACE reads, giving one row per CDR3 protein. The sample lists under 450,000 distinct CDR3 sequences, over 15% seen once, with 1% in the top ten. No antigen has been assigned to these receptors. Source material: blood, either unsorted or a sorted T cell fraction (not recorded which). The receptors were gathered from a male donor with ankylosing spondylitis.

This clonotype was observed a handful of times. The CDR3 DNA sequence: TGCAGTGCCCGCCTTCCTGAAGCTTTCTTT. Encoded protein: CSARLPEAFF. This rearrangement joins TRBV20-1 to TRBJ1-1; D is unresolved. This CDR3 region has 10 residues. V lost 6 bases and J 6 bases, leaving 8 bases between the germline ends. Germline lookup yields CDR1 DFQATT and CDR2 SNEGSKA (reference sequence).

The V gene is TRBV9, the J gene TRBJ1-2, with D perhaps TRBD1 (6 bases). Germline V gene lookup returns CDR1 SGDLS and CDR2 YYNGEE. The CDR3 is made up of 16 amino acids. V was pared by 3 bases and J by 6 bases, with 21 bases between. Here the CDR3 reads CASSGSRVGGAHGYTF. CDR3 DNA sequence: TGTGCCAGCAGCGGATCCCGGGTCGGGGGGGCTCATGGCTACACCTTC.

This clonotype was seen a few times. One base away lies a much larger clone, so this may be a sequencing read error. The gene calls are TRBV29-1 and TRBJ2-7; D might be TRBD1 or TRBD2, each matching 5 bases. The germline V gene has CDR1 SQVTM and CDR2 ANQGSEA. Trimming took 6 bases from V and 3 from J, leaving 21 bases between them. The CDR3 has 15 amino acids. The CDR3 here is CSVGTGIGRNYEQYF. CDR3 nucleotides: TGCAGCGTCGGGACCGGGATAGGGAGAAACTACGAGCAGTACTTC.

The rearrangement uses TRBV7-2 and TRBJ2-5, with D tentatively TRBD2 (7 bases). The CDR3 covers 14 residues. Germline V gives CDR1 SGHTA, CDR2 FQGNSA. V was cut by 1 base and J by 5 bases, with 11 bases left in between. The CDR3 region has the DNA TGTGCCAGCAGCTTAGACGGGGGGCTTGAGACCCAGTACTTC. Its translation: CASSLDGGLETQYF.

This clonotype was seen a few times. The chain combines TRBV20-1 with TRBJ2-1; D is unresolved. The CDR3 is 15 amino acids. Germline CDR1 and CDR2: DFQATT and SNEGSKA (reference sequence). With 0 bases removed from V and 3 bases from J, the gap between germline ends came to 12 bases. CDR3 amino acids: CSARDATSYYNEQFF. As DNA, the CDR3 is TGCAGTGCTAGAGATGCGACATCCTACTACAATGAGCAGTTCTTC.

The DNA for the CDR3 is TGCAGTGCTAGAGAGGGCGAGGCAGGGGGCAATCAGCCCCAGCATTTT. Its protein product is CSAREGEAGGNQPQHF. J is TRBJ1-5 and V is TRBV20-1; weak D call: TRBD1 (6 bases). CDR1 and CDR2 (germline): DFQATT, SNEGSKA (reference sequence). There are 16 residues in the CDR3. Trimming cost V 0 bases and J 2 bases, with 14 bases left between them.

The chain uses TRBV4-3 and TRBJ2-4; tentative D call: TRBD2 (5 bases). CDR3 length: 13 amino acids. V was shortened by 1 base and J by 4 bases, with 5 bases between the two germline ends. Germline V gene sequence: CDR1 LGHNA, CDR2 YSLEER. For the CDR3, the DNA is TGCGCCAGCAGCCAAGGAGGGAAAAACATTCAGTACTTC. Encoded protein: CASSQGGKNIQYF.

V usage is TRBV23-1 and J usage is TRBJ2-1, with 9 bases lining up with TRBD1. TRBV23-1 is labeled an ORF, and its function is uncertain. With V trimmed by 2 bases and J by 7 bases, 9 bases remained unmatched. There are 16 residues in the CDR3. The CDR3 DNA is TGCGCCAGCAGTCAACGGACAGGGGACGATATTAATGAGCAGTTCTTC. Translated, it gives CASSQRTGDDINEQFF.

This clonotype occurred a few times. V and J are TRBV29-1 and TRBJ2-5; 8 bases fit TRBD2. V shed 3 bases and J 0 bases; nucleotides not matched to a gene: 6. This CDR3 contains 15 residues. From germline, CDR1 is SQVTM and CDR2 ANQGSEA. The CDR3 DNA reads as TGCAGCGTTGAGTTGGCTAGCGGGTACCAAGAGACCCAGTACTTC. Its protein is CSVELASGYQETQYF.

This clonotype was seen many times. V usage is TRBV20-1 and J usage is TRBJ1-2; 7 bases line up with TRBD1. The CDR3 is 14 residues long. The ends lost 8 bases at V and 6 bases at J; junction bases unmatched: 15. Germline V gene sequence: CDR1 DFQATT, CDR2 SNEGSKA (reference sequence). CDR3: CSSNAQGGFNGYTF. As DNA, the CDR3 is TGCAGTTCTAATGCCCAGGGGGGATTTAATGGCTACACCTTC.

This chain uses TRBV20-1 with TRBJ1-5; D perhaps matches TRBD1 (5 bases). V dropped 0 bases and J dropped 1 base, with 13 bases sitting between them. This CDR3 region has 16 residues. The germline V gene has CDR1 DFQATT and CDR2 SNEGSKA (reference sequence). This CDR3 is CSARDHRAGSNQPQHF. CDR3 nucleotide sequence: TGCAGTGCTAGAGATCATCGGGCAGGGAGCAATCAGCCCCAGCATTTT.

Ten or more counts support this clonotype. The chain couples TRBV5-1 to TRBJ1-2; 7 nucleotides align to TRBD1. Germline loops: CDR1 SGHRS, CDR2 YFSETQ. With 4 bases clipped from V and 8 bases from J, the junction kept 11 bases outside the gene matches. This CDR3 is built from 14 residues. Here the CDR3 DNA reads TGCGCCAGCAGCCCCGGGACAGAGGCGAGGGGCTACACCTTC. Its translation is CASSPGTEARGYTF.

The chain combines TRBV2 with TRBJ2-5, with 14 bases identical to TRBD2. Germline-derived CDR1 and CDR2 are SNHLY and FYNNEI. With 5 bases clipped from V and 5 bases from J, the junction kept 7 bases outside the gene matches. This CDR3 has 16 residues. CDR3 sequence reads: CASSKGLAGAEETQYF. The CDR3 DNA is TGTGCCAGCAGTAAGGGACTAGCGGGAGCGGAGGAGACCCAGTACTTC.